This TCR beta chain emerged from a study of cytomegalovirus exposure and HLA in healthy donors. 60 Vbeta and 13 Jbeta primers were used in PCR. Some clones are missing from TCRdb's copy, which holds only in-frame ones; the method was immunoSEQ multiplex PCR. The table has about 120,000 clones, nearly 80% seen once. Broader study findings: In a later analysis, HLA-associated beta chains showed higher expansion and lower generation probabilities than comparable chains. In a later analysis, V- and J-gene trimming of beta chains associated with a DCLRE1C missense variant, replicated independently.

The V gene lost 6 bases and the J gene lost 5 bases, with 13 bases spanning the gap. Germline CDR1 and CDR2: MDHEN and SYDVKM. This CDR3 is built from 14 residues. As to this clone: Its antigen is undetermined.

The chain recombines TRBV28 with TRBJ2-2; no clear D gene. Sequencing was performed on PBMCs. This receptor was identified in a woman aged 25 to 39 in good health and CMV-seropositive. The CDR3 loop is CASSYPPRTGELFF. The CDR3 bases are TGTGCCAGCAGCTACCCCCCCCGGACCGGGGAGCTGTTTTTT.